Below are 3 T cell receptor beta chains sequenced from a single sample in a study of cytomegalovirus exposure and HLA in healthy donors. The PCR ran on 60 Vbeta and 13 Jbeta primers. The protocol was immunoSEQ multiplex PCR, while the TCRdb copy is restricted to in-frame clones and leaves out a portion. The sample holds around 130,000 clones, 80% to 85% seen once. Sequenced: PBMCs. The receptors stem from a female donor in good health and CMV-seronegative.

J is TRBJ2-1 and V is TRBV6-5; 11 positions agree with TRBD2. This CDR3 spans 15 amino acids. The V segment lost 7 bases and the J segment 4 bases; nucleotides outside the gene matches: 6. Per the germline V gene, CDR1 is MNHEY and CDR2 is SVGAGI. CDR3 residues: CASTPSGGNYNEQFF. CDR3 coding DNA: TGTGCCAGCACTCCTAGCGGGGGGAATTACAATGAGCAGTTCTTC.

The chain links TRBV7-6 to TRBJ2-7; 7 nucleotides line up with TRBD1. Germline assignment: CDR1 SGHVS and CDR2 FNYEAQ. The CDR3 has 17 amino acids. The V and J ends lost 1 base and 9 bases, in that order; junction bases with no gene match: 18. The CDR3 sequence: CASSLVEPPGGFIVQYF. In DNA form, the CDR3 reads TGTGCCAGCAGCTTAGTAGAACCGCCAGGGGGTTTTATAGTGCAGTACTTC.

The CDR3 DNA reads as TGTGCCAGTAGTATTTCTTGGACAGGGGGCAATCAGCCCCAGCATTTT. As protein: CASSISWTGGNQPQHF. V gene TRBV19 combines with J gene TRBJ1-5; 9 bases are shared with TRBD1. The junction had 5 bases not matched to a gene; V was cut back by 3 bases and J by 2 bases. This CDR3 comprises 16 residues. CDR1 LNHDA and CDR2 SQIVND come from the germline V gene (reference sequence).